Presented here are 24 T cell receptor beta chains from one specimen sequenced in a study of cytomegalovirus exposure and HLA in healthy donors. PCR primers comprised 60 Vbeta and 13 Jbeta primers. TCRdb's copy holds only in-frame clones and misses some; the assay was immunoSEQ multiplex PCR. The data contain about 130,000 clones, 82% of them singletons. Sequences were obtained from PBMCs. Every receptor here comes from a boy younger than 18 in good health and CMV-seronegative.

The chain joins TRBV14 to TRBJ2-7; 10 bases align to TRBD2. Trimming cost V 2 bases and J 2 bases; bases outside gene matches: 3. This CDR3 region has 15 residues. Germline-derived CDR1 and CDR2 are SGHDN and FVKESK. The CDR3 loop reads CASSQTSGTPYEQYF. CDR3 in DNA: TGTGCCAGCAGCCAAACTAGCGGGACACCCTACGAGCAGTACTTC.

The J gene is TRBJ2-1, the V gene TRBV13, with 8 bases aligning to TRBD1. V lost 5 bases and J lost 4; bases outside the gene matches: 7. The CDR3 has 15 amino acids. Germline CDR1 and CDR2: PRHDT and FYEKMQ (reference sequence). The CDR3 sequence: CASSLTGTGYNEQFF. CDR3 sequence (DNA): TGTGCCAGCAGCCTAACCGGGACAGGATACAATGAGCAGTTCTTC. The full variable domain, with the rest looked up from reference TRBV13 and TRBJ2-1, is AAGVIQSPRHLIKEKRETATLKCYPIPRHDTVYWYQQGPGQDPQFLISFYEKMQSDKGSIPDRFSAQQFSDYHSELNMSSLELGDSALYFCASSLTGTGYNEQFFGPGTRLTVL.

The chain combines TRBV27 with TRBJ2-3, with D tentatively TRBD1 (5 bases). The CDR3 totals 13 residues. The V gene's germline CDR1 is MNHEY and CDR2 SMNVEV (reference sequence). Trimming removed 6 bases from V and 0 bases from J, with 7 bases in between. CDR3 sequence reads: CASRTASTDTQYF. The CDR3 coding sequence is TGTGCCAGCAGGACAGCTAGCACAGATACGCAGTATTTT.

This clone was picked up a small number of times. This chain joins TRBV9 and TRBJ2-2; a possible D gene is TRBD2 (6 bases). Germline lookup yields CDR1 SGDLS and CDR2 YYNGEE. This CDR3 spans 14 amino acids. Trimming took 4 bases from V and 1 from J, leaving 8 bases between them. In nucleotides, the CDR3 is TGTGCCAGCAGCCGGGACTTGAACACCGGGGAGCTGTTTTTT. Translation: CASSRDLNTGELFF.

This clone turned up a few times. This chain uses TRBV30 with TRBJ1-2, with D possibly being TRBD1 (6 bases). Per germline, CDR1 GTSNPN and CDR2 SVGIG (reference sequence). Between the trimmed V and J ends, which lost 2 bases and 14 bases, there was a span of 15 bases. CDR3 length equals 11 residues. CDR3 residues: CAWSLTGAYTF. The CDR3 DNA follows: TGTGCCTGGAGTTTGACAGGAGCCTATACCTTC.

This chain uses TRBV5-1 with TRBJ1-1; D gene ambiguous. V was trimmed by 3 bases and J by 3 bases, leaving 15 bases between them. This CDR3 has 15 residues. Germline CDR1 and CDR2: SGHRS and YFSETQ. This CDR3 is CASSYRLGGYTEAFF. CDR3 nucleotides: TGCGCCAGCAGCTACCGTCTGGGCGGGTACACTGAAGCTTTCTTT.

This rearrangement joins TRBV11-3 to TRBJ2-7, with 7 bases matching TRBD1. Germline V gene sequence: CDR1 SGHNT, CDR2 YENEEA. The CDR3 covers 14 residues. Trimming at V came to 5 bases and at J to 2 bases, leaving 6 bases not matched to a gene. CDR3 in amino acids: CASSRRDSPYEQYF. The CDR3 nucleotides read TGTGCCAGCAGCCGAAGGGACAGTCCCTACGAGCAGTACTTC.

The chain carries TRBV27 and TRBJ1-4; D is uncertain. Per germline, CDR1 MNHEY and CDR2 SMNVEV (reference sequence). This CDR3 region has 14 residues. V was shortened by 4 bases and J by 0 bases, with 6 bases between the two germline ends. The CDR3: CASSSVSTNEKLFF. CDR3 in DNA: TGTGCCAGCAGTTCTGTCTCAACTAATGAAAAACTGTTTTTT.

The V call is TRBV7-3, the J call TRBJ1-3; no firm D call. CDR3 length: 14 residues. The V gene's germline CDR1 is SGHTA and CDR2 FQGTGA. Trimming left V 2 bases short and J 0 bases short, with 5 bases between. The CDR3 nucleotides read TGTGCCAGCAGCTTAGCGGGCTCTGGAAACACCATATATTTT. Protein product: CASSLAGSGNTIYF.

The DNA for the CDR3 is TGTGCCAGCAGGGGGGGCGGGGGGAACACTGAAGCTTTCTTT. Residues: CASRGGGGNTEAFF. The rearrangement joins TRBV7-9 to TRBJ1-1; weak D call: TRBD1 (6 bases). The CDR3 has 14 amino acids. The V gene's germline CDR1 is SEHNR and CDR2 FQNEAQ (reference sequence). V lost 6 bases to trimming and J lost 1 base, with 12 bases between them. The entire variable domain, with the rest obtained from reference TRBV7-9 and TRBJ1-1, is as follows: DTGVSQNPRHKITKRGQNVTFRCDPISEHNRLYWYRQTLGQGPEFLTYFQNEAQLEKSRLLSDRFSAERPKGSFSTLEIQRTEQGDSAMYLCASRGGGGNTEAFFGQGTRLTVV.

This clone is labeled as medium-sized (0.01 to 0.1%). The CDR3 sequence: CASSRGYRDSGANVLTF. For the CDR3, the DNA is TGTGCCAGCAGCCGAGGATACAGGGACTCTGGGGCCAACGTCCTGACTTTC. The V and J genes are TRBV14 and TRBJ2-6; possibly TRBD1 for D (6 bases). V lost 4 bases, J lost 0 bases, and 13 bases lay in between. Germline CDR1 reads SGHDN; CDR2 reads FVKESK. This CDR3 is 17 amino acids long.

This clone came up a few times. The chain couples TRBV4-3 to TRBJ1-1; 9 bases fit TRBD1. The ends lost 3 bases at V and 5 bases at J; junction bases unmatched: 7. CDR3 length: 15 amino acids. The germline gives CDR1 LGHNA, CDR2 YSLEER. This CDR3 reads CASSHNRGRRTEAFF. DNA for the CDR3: TGCGCCAGCAGCCACAACAGGGGGCGAAGAACTGAAGCTTTCTTT.

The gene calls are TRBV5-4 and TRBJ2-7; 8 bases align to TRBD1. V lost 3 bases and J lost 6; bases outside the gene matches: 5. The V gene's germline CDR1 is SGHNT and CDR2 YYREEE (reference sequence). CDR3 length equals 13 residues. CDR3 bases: TGTGCCAGCAGCTCAGGACAGGGAAGCGAGCAGTACTTC. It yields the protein CASSSGQGSEQYF.

The CDR3: CASMGRGQGEKGYTF. CDR3 coding DNA: TGTGCCAGCATGGGGAGGGGACAGGGGGAAAAAGGCTACACCTTC. The chain carries TRBV6-1 and TRBJ1-2; 11 nucleotides align to TRBD1. CDR3 length: 15 residues. With V trimmed by 7 bases and J by 8 bases, 12 bases remained unmatched. Germline lookup yields CDR1 MNHNS and CDR2 SASEGT.

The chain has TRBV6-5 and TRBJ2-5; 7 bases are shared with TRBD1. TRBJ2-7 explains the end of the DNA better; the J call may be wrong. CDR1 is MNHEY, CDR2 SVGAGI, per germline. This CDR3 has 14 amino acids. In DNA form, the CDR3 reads TGTGCCAGCAGTCTCCAGGGGGTCCCCTACGAGCAGTACTTC. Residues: CASSLQGVPYEQYF.

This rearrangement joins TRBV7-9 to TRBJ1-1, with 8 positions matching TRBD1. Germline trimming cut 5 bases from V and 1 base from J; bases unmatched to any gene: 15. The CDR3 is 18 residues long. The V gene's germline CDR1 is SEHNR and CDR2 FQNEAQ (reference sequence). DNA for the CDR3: TGTGCCAGCAGCCCAGGGGACAGGACCACCATCGGGAACACTGAAGCTTTCTTT. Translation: CASSPGDRTTIGNTEAFF.

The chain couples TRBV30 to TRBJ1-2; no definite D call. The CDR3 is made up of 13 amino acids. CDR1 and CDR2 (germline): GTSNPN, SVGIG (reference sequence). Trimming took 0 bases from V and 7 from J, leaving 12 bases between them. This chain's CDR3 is CAWSVYSLSGYTF. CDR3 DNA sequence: TGTGCCTGGAGTGTATACAGCCTCTCTGGCTACACCTTC.

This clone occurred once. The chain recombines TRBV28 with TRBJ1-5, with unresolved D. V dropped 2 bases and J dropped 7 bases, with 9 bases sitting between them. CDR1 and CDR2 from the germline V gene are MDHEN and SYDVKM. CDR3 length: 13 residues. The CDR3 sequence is CASSLISGQPQHF. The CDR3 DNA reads TGTGCCAGCAGTTTAATCTCCGGGCAGCCCCAGCATTTT.

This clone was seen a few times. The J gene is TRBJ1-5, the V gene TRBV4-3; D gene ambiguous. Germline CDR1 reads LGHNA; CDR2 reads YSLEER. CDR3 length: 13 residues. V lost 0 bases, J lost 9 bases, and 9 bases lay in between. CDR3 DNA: TGCGCCAGCAGCCAAGATCTGCGGCTGCCCCAGCATTTT. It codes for CASSQDLRLPQHF.

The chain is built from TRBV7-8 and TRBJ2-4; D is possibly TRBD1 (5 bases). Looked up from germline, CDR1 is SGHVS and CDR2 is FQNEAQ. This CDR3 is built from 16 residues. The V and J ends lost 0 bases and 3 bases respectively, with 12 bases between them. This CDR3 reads CASSLALRDSKNIQYF. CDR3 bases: TGTGCCAGCAGCTTAGCGCTTAGAGACAGCAAAAACATTCAGTACTTC.

The CDR3 DNA is TGTGCCAGCAGTTCTAGACAGGGTTTTATTACCTTC. The encoded protein is CASSSRQGFITF. The V call is TRBV6-1, the J call TRBJ1-2, with 7 bases identical to TRBD1. The germline V gene has CDR1 MNHNS and CDR2 SASEGT. Unmatched junction bases numbered 11, after V lost 5 bases and J lost 14 bases. This CDR3 has 12 amino acids.

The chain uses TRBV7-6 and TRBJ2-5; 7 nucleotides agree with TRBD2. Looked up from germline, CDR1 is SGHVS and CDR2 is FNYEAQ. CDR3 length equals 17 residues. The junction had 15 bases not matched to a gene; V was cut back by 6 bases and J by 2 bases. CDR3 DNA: TGTGCCAGCAGTCCCGCCCAACCCCTAGCGGCTCAAGAGACCCAGTACTTC. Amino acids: CASSPAQPLAAQETQYF. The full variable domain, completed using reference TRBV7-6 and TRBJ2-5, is GAGVSQSPRYKVTKRGQDVALRCDPISGHVSLYWYRQALGQGPEFLTYFNYEAQQDKSGLPNDRFSAERPEGSISTLTIQRTEQRDSAMYRCASSPAQPLAAQETQYFGPGTRLLVL.

Here the CDR3 reads CASSDSPSEVTDTQYF. The CDR3 bases are TGTGCCAGCAGTGACTCCCCCAGTGAGGTCACAGATACGCAGTATTTT. The gene calls are TRBV6-4 and TRBJ2-3; D unclear. The germline V and J ends were trimmed by 0 bases and 2 bases, with 12 bases remaining between them. From germline, CDR1 is MRHNA and CDR2 SNTAGT. The CDR3 is 16 amino acids.

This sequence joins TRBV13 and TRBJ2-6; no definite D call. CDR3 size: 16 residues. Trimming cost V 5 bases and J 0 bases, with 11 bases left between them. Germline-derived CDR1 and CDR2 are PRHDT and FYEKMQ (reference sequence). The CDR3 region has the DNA TGTGCCAGCAGCCTAAACACGGGCTCTGGGGCCAACGTCCTGACTTTC. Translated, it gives CASSLNTGSGANVLTF. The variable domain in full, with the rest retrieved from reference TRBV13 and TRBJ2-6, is AAGVIQSPRHLIKEKRETATLKCYPIPRHDTVYWYQQGPGQDPQFLISFYEKMQSDKGSIPDRFSAQQFSDYHSELNMSSLELGDSALYFCASSLNTGSGANVLTFGAGSRLTVL.